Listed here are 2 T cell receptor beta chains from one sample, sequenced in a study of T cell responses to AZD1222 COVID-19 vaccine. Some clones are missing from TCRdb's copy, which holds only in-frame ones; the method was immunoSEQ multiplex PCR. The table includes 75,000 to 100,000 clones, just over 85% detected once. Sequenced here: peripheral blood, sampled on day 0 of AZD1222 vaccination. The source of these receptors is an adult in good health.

The CDR3 DNA follows: TGTGCCAGCATCGCACCCGGGACACGGAACACTGAAGCTTTCTTT. It encodes CASIAPGTRNTEAFF. The chain joins TRBV6-5 to TRBJ1-1; weak D call: TRBD1 (6 bases). The CDR3 consists of 15 residues. Deletions cut 7 bases from V and 1 base from J, with 16 bases between. CDR1 is MNHEY, CDR2 SVGAGI, per germline.

CDR3: CASSPYTGELFF. As DNA, the CDR3 is TGTGCCAGTAGTCCTTACACCGGGGAGCTGTTTTTT. The chain employs TRBV19 and TRBJ2-2; D is undetermined. With 5 bases removed from V and 3 bases from J, the gap between germline ends came to 4 bases. The CDR3 extends over 12 amino acids. The germline V gene has CDR1 LNHDA and CDR2 SQIVND (reference sequence).